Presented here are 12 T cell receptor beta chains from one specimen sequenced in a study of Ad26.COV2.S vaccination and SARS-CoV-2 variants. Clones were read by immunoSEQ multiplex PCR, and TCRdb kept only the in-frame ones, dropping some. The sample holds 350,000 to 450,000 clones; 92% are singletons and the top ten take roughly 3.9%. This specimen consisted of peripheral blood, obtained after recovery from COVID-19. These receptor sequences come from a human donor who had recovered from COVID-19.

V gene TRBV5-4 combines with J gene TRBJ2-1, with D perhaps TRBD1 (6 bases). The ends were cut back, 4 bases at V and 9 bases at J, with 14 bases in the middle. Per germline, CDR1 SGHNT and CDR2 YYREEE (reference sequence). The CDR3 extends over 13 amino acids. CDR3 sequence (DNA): TGTGCCAGCAGCCCCGTAACAGGGATTGAGCAGTTCTTC. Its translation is CASSPVTGIEQFF.

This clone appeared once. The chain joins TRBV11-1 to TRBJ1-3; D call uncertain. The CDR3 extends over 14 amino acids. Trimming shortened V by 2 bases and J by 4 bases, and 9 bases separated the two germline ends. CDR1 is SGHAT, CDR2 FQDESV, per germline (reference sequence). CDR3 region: CASSLRRHGNTIYF. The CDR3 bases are TGTGCCAGCAGCTTAAGGCGTCACGGAAACACCATATATTTT. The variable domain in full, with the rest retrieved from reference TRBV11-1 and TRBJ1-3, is EAEVAQSPRYKITEKSQAVAFWCDPISGHATLYWYRQILGQGPELLVQFQDESVVDDSQLPKDRFSAERLKGVDSTLKIQPAELGDSAMYLCASSLRRHGNTIYFGEGSWLTVV.

The CDR3 DNA sequence: TGCGCCAGCAGCCGCCTAGGAAGCACTAGTGAGCAGTTCTTC. Translated: CASSRLGSTSEQFF. The chain joins TRBV4-3 to TRBJ2-1; weak D call: TRBD2 (5 bases). Trimming took 4 bases from V and 9 from J, leaving 16 bases between them. The germline gives CDR1 LGHNA, CDR2 YSLEER. The CDR3 totals 14 residues.

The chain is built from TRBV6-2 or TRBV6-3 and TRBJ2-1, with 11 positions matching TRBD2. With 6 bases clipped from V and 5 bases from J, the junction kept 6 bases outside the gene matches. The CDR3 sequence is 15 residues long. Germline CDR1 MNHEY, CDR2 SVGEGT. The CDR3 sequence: CASSQPGLADNEQFF. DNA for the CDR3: TGTGCCAGCAGCCAACCGGGACTAGCGGACAATGAGCAGTTCTTC.

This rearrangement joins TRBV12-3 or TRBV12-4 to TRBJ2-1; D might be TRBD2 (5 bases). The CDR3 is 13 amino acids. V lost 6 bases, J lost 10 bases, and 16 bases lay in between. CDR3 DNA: TGTGCCAGCAGCCTCTCCGGGGTACGAGAGCAGTTCTTC. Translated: CASSLSGVREQFF.

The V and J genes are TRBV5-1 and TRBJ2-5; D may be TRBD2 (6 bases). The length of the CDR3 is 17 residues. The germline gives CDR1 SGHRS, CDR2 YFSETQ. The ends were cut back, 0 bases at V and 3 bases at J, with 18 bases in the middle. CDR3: CASSLAWRGSWEETQYF. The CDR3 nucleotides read TGCGCCAGCAGCTTGGCTTGGCGGGGTTCCTGGGAAGAGACCCAGTACTTC.

In DNA form, the CDR3 reads TGTGCCAGCAGCGTCGGCGGGGGGCTTCCCTACGAGCAGTACTTC. Translation gives CASSVGGGLPYEQYF. This chain joins TRBV9 and TRBJ2-7; 8 bases line up with TRBD2. CDR1 and CDR2 from the germline V gene are SGDLS and YYNGEE. This CDR3 is built from 15 residues. The J segment lost 2 bases and the V segment lost 2 bases, leaving 6 bases of the junction unmatched.

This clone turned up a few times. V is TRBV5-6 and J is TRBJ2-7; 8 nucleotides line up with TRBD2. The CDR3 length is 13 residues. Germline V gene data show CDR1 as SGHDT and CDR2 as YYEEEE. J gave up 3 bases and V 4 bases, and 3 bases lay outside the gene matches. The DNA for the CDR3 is TGTGCCAGCAGCACCGGGACTAGCTACGAGCAGTACTTC. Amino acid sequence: CASSTGTSYEQYF.

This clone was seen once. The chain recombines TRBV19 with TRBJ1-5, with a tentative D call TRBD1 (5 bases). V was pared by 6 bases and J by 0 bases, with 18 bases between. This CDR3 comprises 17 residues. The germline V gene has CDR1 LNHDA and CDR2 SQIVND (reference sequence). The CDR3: CASRSRGLGDSNQPQHF. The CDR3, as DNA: TGTGCCAGTAGGTCCCGGGGGTTGGGCGATAGCAATCAGCCCCAGCATTTT.

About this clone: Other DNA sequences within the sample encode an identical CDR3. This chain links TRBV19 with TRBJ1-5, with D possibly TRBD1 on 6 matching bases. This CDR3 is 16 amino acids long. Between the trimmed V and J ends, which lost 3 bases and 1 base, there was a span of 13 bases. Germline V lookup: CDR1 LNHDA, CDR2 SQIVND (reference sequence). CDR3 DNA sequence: TGTGCCAGTAGTATTGGGGGTGGGGGCAGCAATCAGCCCCAGCATTTT. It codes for CASSIGGGGSNQPQHF.

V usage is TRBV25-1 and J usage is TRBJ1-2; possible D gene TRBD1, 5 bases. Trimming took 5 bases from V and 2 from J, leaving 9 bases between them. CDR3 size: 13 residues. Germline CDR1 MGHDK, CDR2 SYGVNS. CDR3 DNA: TGTGCCAGCAGTCGGGAGGGGAACTATGGCTACACCTTC. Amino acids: CASSREGNYGYTF.

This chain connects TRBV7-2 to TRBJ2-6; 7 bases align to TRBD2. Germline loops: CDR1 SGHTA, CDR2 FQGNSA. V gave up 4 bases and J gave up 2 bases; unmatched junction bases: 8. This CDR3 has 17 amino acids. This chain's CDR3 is CASSSGEGITGANVLTF. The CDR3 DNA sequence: TGTGCCAGCAGCTCGGGGGAGGGAATCACTGGGGCCAACGTCCTGACTTTC.